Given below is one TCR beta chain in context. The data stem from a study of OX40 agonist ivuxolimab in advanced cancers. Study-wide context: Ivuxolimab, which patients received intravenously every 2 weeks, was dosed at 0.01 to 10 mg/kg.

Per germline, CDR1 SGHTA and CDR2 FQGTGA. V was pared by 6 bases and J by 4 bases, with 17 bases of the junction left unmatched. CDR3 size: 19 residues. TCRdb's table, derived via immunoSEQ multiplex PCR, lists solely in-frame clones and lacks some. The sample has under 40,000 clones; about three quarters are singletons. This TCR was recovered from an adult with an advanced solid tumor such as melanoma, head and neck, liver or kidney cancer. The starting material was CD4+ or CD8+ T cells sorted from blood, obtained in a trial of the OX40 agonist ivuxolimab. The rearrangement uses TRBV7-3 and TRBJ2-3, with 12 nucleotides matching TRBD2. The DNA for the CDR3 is TGTGCCAGCAGAAATCTAGCGGGAGGGCCGGGCGTGTGCGCAGATACGCAGTATTTT. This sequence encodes CASRNLAGGPGVCADTQYF.